What follows are 19 T cell receptor beta chains derived from one specimen sequenced in a study of beta chain features in type 1 diabetes. Expressed TCRB transcripts were sequenced after all isolated RNA was converted to cDNA. The protocol was immunoSEQ multiplex PCR, while the TCRdb copy is restricted to in-frame clones and leaves out a portion. This sample has 350,000 to 450,000 clones, with more than 12% found just once. Source material: naive CD4+ T cells from blood. The receptor source for this set is a woman aged 18-35 years in good health.

This clone was detected only a few times. V is TRBV20-1 and J is TRBJ2-5, with 7 nucleotides matching TRBD2. The germline CDR1 and CDR2 sequences are DFQATT and SNEGSKA (reference sequence). The CDR3 length is 11 residues. DNA for the CDR3: TGCAGCTTTATGGGGGGGGAGACCCAGTACTTC. It specifies CSFMGGETQYF.

V usage is TRBV5-1 and J usage is TRBJ1-4; a possible D gene is TRBD1 (5 bases). CDR3 length equals 14 residues. Germline loops: CDR1 SGHRS, CDR2 YFSETQ. Trimming removed 2 bases from V and 8 bases from J, with 13 bases in between. The chain's CDR3 is CASSFASGNEKLFF. As DNA, the CDR3 is TGCGCCAGCAGCTTTGCATCAGGGAACGAAAAACTGTTTTTT.

This chain joins TRBV27 and TRBJ1-2, with D possibly being TRBD1 (5 bases). The V gene lost 1 base and the J gene lost 8 bases, with 11 bases spanning the gap. Germline CDR1 and CDR2: MNHEY and SMNVEV (reference sequence). CDR3 length: 13 amino acids. CDR3 sequence reads: CASSLWAGRGYTF. The CDR3 nucleotides are TGTGCCAGCAGTTTATGGGCGGGGCGAGGCTACACCTTC.

This sequence joins TRBV6-5 and TRBJ1-2, with a weak D call TRBD1 (5 bases). The CDR3 length is 14 residues. CDR1 and CDR2 from the germline V gene are MNHEY and SVGAGI. Trimming removed 0 bases from V and 5 bases from J, with 10 bases in between. The DNA for the CDR3 is TGTGCCAGCAGTTACTCCGGCAGGGCTTATGGCTACACCTTC. Translation: CASSYSGRAYGYTF.

There are a few counts of this clone. The gene calls are TRBV4-2 and TRBJ2-1; TRBD1 agrees at 9 bases. Losses at the gene ends were 6 bases for V and 2 bases for J; bases not matched to a gene: 17. CDR3 length: 19 residues. The germline V gene encodes CDR1 LGHNA and CDR2 YNFKEQ. The CDR3 sequence: CASRPGQGDETRPYNEQFF. The CDR3 region has the DNA TGTGCCAGCAGACCGGGACAGGGTGATGAGACTAGGCCCTACAATGAGCAGTTCTTC.

The CDR3 region is CASSLTGATYNEQFF. CDR3 bases: TGCGCCAGCAGCTTGACGGGAGCGACCTACAATGAGCAGTTCTTC. This chain joins TRBV5-1 and TRBJ2-1; the D gene is possibly TRBD2 (6 bases). Germline lookup yields CDR1 SGHRS and CDR2 YFSETQ. The V end was cut by 1 base, the J end by 2 bases, with 10 bases between. This CDR3 region has 15 residues.

The chain links TRBV19 to TRBJ2-2, with D uncertain. The CDR3 runs to 14 residues. Trimming cost V 7 bases and J 3 bases, with 12 bases left between them. Germline CDR1 and CDR2: LNHDA and SQIVND (reference sequence). The CDR3: CASTPDGYTGELFF. The CDR3 DNA is TGTGCCAGTACCCCCGACGGGTACACCGGGGAGCTGTTTTTT.

This rearrangement joins TRBV6-6 to TRBJ2-1; 7 bases are a match to TRBD2. There are 16 residues in the CDR3. Germline CDR1 MNHNY, CDR2 SVGAGI (reference sequence). Trimming took 7 bases from V and 10 from J; bases not matched to a gene: 19. In DNA form, the CDR3 reads TGTGCCAGCACCAAACCGCTAGCGGACTCAGGCGGGGAGCAGTTCTTC. Its translation is CASTKPLADSGGEQFF.

This clone turned up a few times. The V call is TRBV9, the J call TRBJ2-3; 13 bases are a match to TRBD2. V trimming: 3 bases; J trimming: 4 bases; junction bases outside the gene matches: 5. Germline V CDR1 and CDR2: SGDLS, YYNGEE. CDR3 length: 16 amino acids. DNA of the CDR3: TGTGCCAGCAGCGCGGGGACTAGCGGGAAGGCAGATACGCAGTATTTT. Protein product: CASSAGTSGKADTQYF.

This clone was detected only a few times. This chain links TRBV7-2 with TRBJ2-7; 8 nucleotides match TRBD2. From germline, CDR1 is SGHTA and CDR2 FQGNSA. Trimming removed 4 bases from V and 2 bases from J; junction bases left unmatched: 7. The CDR3 spans 15 residues. CDR3 sequence reads: CASSWAASGPYEQYF. The DNA for the CDR3 is TGTGCCAGCAGCTGGGCGGCTAGCGGGCCCTACGAGCAGTACTTC. The whole variable domain, filled in from reference TRBV7-2 and TRBJ2-7, reads GAGVSQSPSNKVTEKGKDVELRCDPISGHTALYWYRQSLGQGLEFLIYFQGNSAPDKSGLPSDRFSAERTGGSVSTLTIQRTQQEDSAVYLCASSWAASGPYEQYFGPGTRLTVT.

Written as DNA, the CDR3 is TGTGCCAGCTCACCACTGGCTAGCGGGAGAGACGAGCAGTACTTC. It specifies CASSPLASGRDEQYF. The chain has TRBV18 and TRBJ2-7, with 10 bases that match TRBD2. In germline, CDR1 is KGHSH, CDR2 LQKENI. Trimming cost V 1 base and J 5 bases; bases outside gene matches: 5. This CDR3 contains 15 residues.

The chain joins TRBV10-3 to TRBJ2-5; the D is unclear. CDR3 length equals 12 residues. Germline assignment: CDR1 ENHRY and CDR2 SYGVKD. V lost 0 bases to trimming and J lost 5 bases, with 4 bases between them. CDR3: CAISESEETQYF. As DNA, the CDR3 is TGTGCCATCAGTGAGTCGGAGGAGACCCAGTACTTC.

This clone has only a few counts. The chain combines TRBV30 with TRBJ2-2, with D tentatively TRBD1 (5 bases). Germline CDR1 reads GTSNPN; CDR2 reads SVGIG (reference sequence). The length of the CDR3 is 14 residues. With 3 bases removed from V and 0 bases from J, the gap between germline ends came to 8 bases. CDR3 sequence (DNA): TGTGCCTGGAGAACAGGCACGAACACCGGGGAGCTGTTTTTT. Residues: CAWRTGTNTGELFF.

In nucleotides, the CDR3 is TGTGCCAGCAGTCCAAGGGACAGGTTAGGAGAGACCCAGTACTTC. Amino acid sequence: CASSPRDRLGETQYF. The rearrangement uses TRBV14 and TRBJ2-5; 8 bases fit TRBD1. The CDR3 totals 15 residues. Germline V lookup: CDR1 SGHDN, CDR2 FVKESK. V shed 6 bases and J 4 bases; nucleotides not matched to a gene: 10. Together with reference TRBV14 and TRBJ2-5, the CDR3 gives the full variable domain: EAGVTQFPSHSVIEKGQTVTLRCDPISGHDNLYWYRRVMGKEIKFLLHFVKESKQDESGMPNNRFLAERTGGTYSTLKVQPAELEDSGVYFCASSPRDRLGETQYFGPGTRLLVL.

This clone came up a few times. The chain has TRBV5-1 and TRBJ2-5; TRBD2 matches 12 bases. The CDR3 runs to 17 residues. In germline, CDR1 is SGHRS, CDR2 YFSETQ. Trimming removed 3 bases from V and 2 bases from J; junction bases left unmatched: 8. The CDR3 DNA is TGCGCCAGCAGCTCGGCTGGACTAGCGGGATTTCAAGAGACCCAGTACTTC. It yields the protein CASSSAGLAGFQETQYF. Complete variable domain (other parts from reference TRBV5-1 and TRBJ2-5): KAGVTQTPRYLIKTRGQQVTLSCSPISGHRSVSWYQQTPGQGLQFLFEYFSETQRNKGNFPGRFSGRQFSNSRSEMNVSTLELGDSALYLCASSSAGLAGFQETQYFGPGTRLLVL.

The rearrangement joins TRBV25-1 to TRBJ1-2; D remains unclear. This CDR3 has 14 residues. V lost 1 base and J lost 6, with 12 bases in between. Germline values: CDR1 MGHDK, CDR2 SYGVNS. CDR3 residues: CASSELEARHGYTF. The CDR3 DNA reads as TGTGCCAGCAGTGAATTGGAGGCCAGACATGGCTACACCTTC.

This clone was recorded a few times. The chain couples TRBV18 to TRBJ2-1; 9 bases match TRBD2. Germline lookup yields CDR1 KGHSH and CDR2 LQKENI. CDR3 length equals 14 residues. V shed 5 bases and J 8 bases; nucleotides not matched to a gene: 7. The CDR3 reads CASSEFAGGHEQFF. As DNA, the CDR3 is TGTGCCAGCTCAGAATTCGCGGGAGGGCATGAGCAGTTCTTC. The full variable domain, in which reference TRBV18 and TRBJ2-1 provide the parts outside the CDR3, is NAGVMQNPRHLVRRRGQEARLRCSPMKGHSHVYWYRQLPEEGLKFMVYLQKENIIDESGMPKERFSAEFPKEGPSILRIQQVVRGDSAAYFCASSEFAGGHEQFFGPGTRLTVL.

This chain's CDR3 is CASRFTGSGANVLTF. CDR3 DNA: TGTGCCAGCAGATTTACAGGGAGTGGGGCCAACGTCCTGACTTTC. The V gene is TRBV28, the J gene TRBJ2-6; possibly TRBD1 for D (6 bases). V lost 6 bases, J lost 3 bases, and 12 bases lay in between. Per germline, CDR1 MDHEN and CDR2 SYDVKM. The CDR3 contains 15 residues.

This chain links TRBV19 with TRBJ2-1; 12 bases fit TRBD2. The CDR3 loop spans 15 amino acids. Looked up from germline, CDR1 is LNHDA and CDR2 is SQIVND (reference sequence). The ends lost 3 bases at V and 7 bases at J; junction bases unmatched: 4. Written as DNA, the CDR3 is TGTGCCAGTAGTATGACTAGCGGGAGTCGTAATGAGCAGTTCTTC. It codes for CASSMTSGSRNEQFF.